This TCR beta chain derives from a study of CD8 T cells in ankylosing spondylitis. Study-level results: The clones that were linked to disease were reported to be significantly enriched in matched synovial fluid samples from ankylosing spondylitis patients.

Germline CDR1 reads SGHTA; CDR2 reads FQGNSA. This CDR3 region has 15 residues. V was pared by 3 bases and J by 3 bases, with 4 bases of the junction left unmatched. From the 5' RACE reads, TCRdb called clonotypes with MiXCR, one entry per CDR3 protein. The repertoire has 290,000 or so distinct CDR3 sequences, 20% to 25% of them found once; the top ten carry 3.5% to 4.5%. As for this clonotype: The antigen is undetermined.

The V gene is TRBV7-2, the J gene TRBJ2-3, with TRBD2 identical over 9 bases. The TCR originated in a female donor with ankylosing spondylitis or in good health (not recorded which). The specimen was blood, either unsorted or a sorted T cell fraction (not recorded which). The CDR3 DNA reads TGTGCCAGCAGCTTCGGGACTAGCAGGACAGATACGCAGTATTTT. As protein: CASSFGTSRTDTQYF.